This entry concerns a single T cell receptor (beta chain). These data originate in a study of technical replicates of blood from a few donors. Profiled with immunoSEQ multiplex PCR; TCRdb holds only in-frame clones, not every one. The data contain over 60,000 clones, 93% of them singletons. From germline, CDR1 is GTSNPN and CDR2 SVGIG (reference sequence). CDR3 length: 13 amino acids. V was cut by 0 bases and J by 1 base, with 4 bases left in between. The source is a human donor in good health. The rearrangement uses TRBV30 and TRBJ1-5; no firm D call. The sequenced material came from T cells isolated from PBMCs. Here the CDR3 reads CAWSVPSNQPQHF. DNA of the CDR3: TGTGCCTGGAGTGTCCCAAGCAATCAGCCCCAGCATTTT.